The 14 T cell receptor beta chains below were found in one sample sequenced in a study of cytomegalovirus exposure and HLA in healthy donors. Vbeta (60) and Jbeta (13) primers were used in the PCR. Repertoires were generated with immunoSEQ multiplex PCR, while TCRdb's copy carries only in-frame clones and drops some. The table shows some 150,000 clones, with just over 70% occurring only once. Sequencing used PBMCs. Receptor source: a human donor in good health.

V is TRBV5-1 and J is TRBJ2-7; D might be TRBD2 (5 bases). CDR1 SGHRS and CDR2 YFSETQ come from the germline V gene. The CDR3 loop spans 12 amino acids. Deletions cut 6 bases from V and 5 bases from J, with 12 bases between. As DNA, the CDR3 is TGCGCCAGCAACGGCGGGCTCGACGAGCAGTACTTC. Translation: CASNGGLDEQYF.

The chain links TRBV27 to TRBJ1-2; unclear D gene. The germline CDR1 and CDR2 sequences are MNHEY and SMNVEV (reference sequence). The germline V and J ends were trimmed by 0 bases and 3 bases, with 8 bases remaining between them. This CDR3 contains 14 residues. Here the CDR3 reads CASSLSGRHYGYTF. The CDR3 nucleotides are TGTGCCAGCAGTTTATCGGGCAGACACTATGGCTACACCTTC.

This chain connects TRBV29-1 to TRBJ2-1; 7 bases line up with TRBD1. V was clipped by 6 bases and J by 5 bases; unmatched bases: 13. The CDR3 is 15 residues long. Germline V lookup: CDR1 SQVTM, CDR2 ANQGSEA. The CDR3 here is CSVDRTGQTNNEQFF. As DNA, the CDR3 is TGCAGCGTAGACAGGACAGGCCAGACAAACAATGAGCAGTTCTTC.

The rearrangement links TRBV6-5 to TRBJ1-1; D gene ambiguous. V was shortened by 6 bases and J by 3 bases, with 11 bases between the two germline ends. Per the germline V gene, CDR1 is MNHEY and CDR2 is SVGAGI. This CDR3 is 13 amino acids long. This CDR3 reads CASRRAADTEAFF. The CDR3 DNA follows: TGTGCCAGCAGACGCGCGGCGGACACTGAAGCTTTCTTT.

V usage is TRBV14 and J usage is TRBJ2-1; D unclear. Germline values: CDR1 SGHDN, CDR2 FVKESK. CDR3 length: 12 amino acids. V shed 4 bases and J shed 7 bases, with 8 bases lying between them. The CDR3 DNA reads TGTGCCAGCAGCCTTTCGGTAAATGAGCAGTTCTTC. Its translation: CASSLSVNEQFF.

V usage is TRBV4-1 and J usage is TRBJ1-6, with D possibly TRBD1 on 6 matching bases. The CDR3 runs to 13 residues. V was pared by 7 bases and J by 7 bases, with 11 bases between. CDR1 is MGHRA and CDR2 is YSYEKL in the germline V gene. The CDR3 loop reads CASKHTGNSPLHF. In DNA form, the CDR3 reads TGCGCCAGCAAGCATACAGGGAATTCACCCCTCCACTTT.

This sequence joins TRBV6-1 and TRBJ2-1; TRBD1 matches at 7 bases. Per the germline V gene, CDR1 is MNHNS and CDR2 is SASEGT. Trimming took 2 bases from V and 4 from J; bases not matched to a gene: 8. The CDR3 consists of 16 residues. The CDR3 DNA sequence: TGTGCCAGCAGTGAATGGTACAGGGGTTTATACAATGAGCAGTTCTTC. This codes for CASSEWYRGLYNEQFF.

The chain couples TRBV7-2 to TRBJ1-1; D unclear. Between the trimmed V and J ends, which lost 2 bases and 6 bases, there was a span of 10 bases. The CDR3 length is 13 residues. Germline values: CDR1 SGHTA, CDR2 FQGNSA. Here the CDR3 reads CASSLTVYAEAFF. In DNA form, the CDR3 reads TGTGCCAGCAGCTTAACGGTATACGCTGAAGCTTTCTTT.

CDR3 DNA sequence: TGTGCCAGCGGGGCAGGGGCTAATTCACCCCTCCACTTT. It yields the protein CASGAGANSPLHF. This chain links TRBV7-3 with TRBJ1-6; a possible D gene is TRBD1 (6 bases). The CDR3 is 13 amino acids. V was pared by 8 bases and J by 6 bases, with 11 bases between. Germline CDR1 SGHTA, CDR2 FQGTGA.

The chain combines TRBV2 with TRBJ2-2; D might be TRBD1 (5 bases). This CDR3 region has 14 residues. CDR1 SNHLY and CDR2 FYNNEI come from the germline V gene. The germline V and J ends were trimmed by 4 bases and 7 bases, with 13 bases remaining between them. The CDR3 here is CASSGQGGGGELFF. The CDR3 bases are TGTGCCAGCAGTGGGCAGGGTGGCGGCGGGGAGCTGTTTTTT.

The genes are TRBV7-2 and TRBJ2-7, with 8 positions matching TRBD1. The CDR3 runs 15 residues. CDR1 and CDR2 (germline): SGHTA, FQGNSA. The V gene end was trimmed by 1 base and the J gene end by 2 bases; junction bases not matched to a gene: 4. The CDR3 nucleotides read TGTGCCAGCAGCTTAGAGGCAGGGGGCGCCTACGAGCAGTACTTC. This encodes CASSLEAGGAYEQYF.

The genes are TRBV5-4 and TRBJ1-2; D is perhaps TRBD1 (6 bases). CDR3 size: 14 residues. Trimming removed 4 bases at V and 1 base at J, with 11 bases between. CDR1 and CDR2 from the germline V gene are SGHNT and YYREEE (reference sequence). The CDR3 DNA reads TGTGCCAGCAGCCTCACACAGGGTAACTATGGCTACACCTTC. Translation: CASSLTQGNYGYTF.

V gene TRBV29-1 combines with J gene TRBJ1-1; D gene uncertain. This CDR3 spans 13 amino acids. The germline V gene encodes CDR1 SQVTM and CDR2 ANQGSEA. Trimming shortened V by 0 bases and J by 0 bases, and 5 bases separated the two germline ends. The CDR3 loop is CSVEDAVNTEAFF. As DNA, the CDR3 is TGCAGCGTTGAAGATGCGGTGAACACTGAAGCTTTCTTT.

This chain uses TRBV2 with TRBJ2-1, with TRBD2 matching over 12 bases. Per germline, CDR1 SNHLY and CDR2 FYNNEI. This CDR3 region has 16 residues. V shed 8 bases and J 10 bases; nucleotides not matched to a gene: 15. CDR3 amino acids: CASGSRASGGAGEQFF. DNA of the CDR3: TGTGCCAGCGGATCCCGGGCTAGCGGGGGGGCGGGGGAGCAGTTCTTC.